The TCR beta chain under discussion was sequenced for a study of T cell responses to AZD1222 COVID-19 vaccine (dated by TCRdb to the early 2020s). General notes on the study: AZD1222 recipients with second doses at about 4 weeks or about 12 weeks were pooled, because spike-specific TCR depth and breadth did not differ between schedules. TCR sequencing covered fewer than 250 trial participants: 200 to 210 given two doses of AZD1222 and 26 given two doses of MenACWY control vaccine. Enrollment into the trials was organized by age into subgroups of 18-55, 56-69 and 70-plus years, and those subgroups contained approximately 160, 26 and 62 TCR-sequenced participants, respectively.

The CDR3 regions of human TCRbeta chains were analyzed by immunosequencing. The original pipeline was this. Repertoire TCRs were checked for matches against a reference library of SARS-CoV-2-specific TCRs that had been generated using the MIRA antigen-specificity platform. Breadth meant the fraction of unique TCRs that were SARS-CoV-2-associated, whereas depth meant the fraction of total T cells that were SARS-CoV-2-associated. Using the MIRA data, each spike-specific TCR was mapped to the spike region that the TCR reacts to and placed in a CD4 or CD8 class. Log10-transformed breadth and depth values were compared by one-way ANOVA with Sidak's multiple comparisons tests. Not all clones reach the TCRdb copy of this immuneACCESS table, which keeps in-frame sequences only. Checked studies attribute under half of the gap to unresolved V genes and leave the rest unexplained. V, J and clone size were drawn from that table, and D and trimming were deduced from the DNA. The sample table holds about 99,000 clones, of which roughly 92% were seen once. Roughly 13% of the sample belongs to the ten largest clones.

V was cut back by 4 bases and J by 6 bases, leaving a gap of 12 bases between them. The CDR3 spans 13 residues, from the cysteine through the phenylalanine. This entry keeps only the CDR3 DNA: 39 bases, framed from base 1. This specimen's time point label, per the study, means: baseline before first vaccination. Samples from vaccinated people were obtained from the UK trials COV001 and COV002, which included a single-blind randomized controlled phase 2/3 trial of AZD1222 (ChAdOx1 nCoV-19) in healthy adults. Trial participant PBMC samples were collected at day 0 and day 28 after the second dose for TCRbeta chain sequencing. Here is what the overall study found, with its caveats: No day 14 peak-response samples were available, so repertoires were characterized only after the peak T cell response. Conclusions about previously exposed vaccinees are limited, since just six or seven AZD1222 recipients were seropositive for SARS-CoV-2 at baseline. The 56-69-year group was small, and its depth increase did not reach significance, likely because of low power. Reportedly, almost half of the unique spike-specific TCRs recognized epitopes lying outside the regions that are mutated in the B.1.351 and B.1.1.7 variants. A significant rise in spike-specific TCR breadth and depth was observed after two AZD1222 doses relative to day 0 and relative to MenACWY recipients. Participants were mostly white British, with more females than males. The authors suggested clonal diversity may have been underestimated. The vaccine-associated CD4 TCRs covered the entire spike protein, and the dominant responses fell in regions 160-218 and 743-854.

Comment on this clone: The specificity of this receptor is unknown. No much larger clonotype is one base removed from it; base qualities were not supplied.

Here the chain combines TRBV12-3 or TRBV12-4 and TRBJ1-2; a weak D assignment points to TRBD1 (5 bases agree). The sample here was peripheral blood, taken on day 0 of AZD1222 vaccination. The sequence was collected from an adult in good health. CDR3 region: CASSSRGPNGYTF. The DNA sequence follows: TGTGCCAGCAGTTCTCGGGGACCTAATGGCTACACCTTC.